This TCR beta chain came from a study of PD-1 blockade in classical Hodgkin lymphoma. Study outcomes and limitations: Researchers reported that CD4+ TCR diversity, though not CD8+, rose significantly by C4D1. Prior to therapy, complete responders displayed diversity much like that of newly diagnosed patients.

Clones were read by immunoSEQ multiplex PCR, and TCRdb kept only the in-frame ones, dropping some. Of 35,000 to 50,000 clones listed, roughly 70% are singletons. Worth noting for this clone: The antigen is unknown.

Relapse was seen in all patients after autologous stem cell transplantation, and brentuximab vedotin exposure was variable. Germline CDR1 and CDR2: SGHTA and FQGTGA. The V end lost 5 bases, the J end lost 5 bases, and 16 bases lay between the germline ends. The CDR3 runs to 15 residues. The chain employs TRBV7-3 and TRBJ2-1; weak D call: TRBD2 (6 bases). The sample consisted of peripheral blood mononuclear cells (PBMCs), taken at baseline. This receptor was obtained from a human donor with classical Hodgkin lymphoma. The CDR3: CASSGDQRVNNEQFF. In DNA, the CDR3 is TGTGCCAGCAGCGGGGACCAGCGGGTTAACAATGAGCAGTTCTTC.